This entry lists 16 T cell receptor beta chains sequenced from one sample in a study of graft-versus-host responses after intestinal transplantation. Their antigen targets remain unknown. Sequenced by immunoSEQ multiplex PCR; TCRdb stores in-frame clones only, minus some. The sample contains tens of thousands of clones, approximately 95% of which appear only once. The sequencing used unstimulated CD8+ T cells sorted from spleen or lymph node cells, collected before transplant. The receptors originated from a human donor who was the organ donor for an intestinal transplant.

The V gene is TRBV11-2, the J gene TRBJ2-5; TRBD2 agrees at 8 bases. Germline V gives CDR1 SGHAT, CDR2 FQNNGV. This CDR3 contains 14 residues. V was pared by 6 bases and J by 4 bases, with 7 bases of the junction left unmatched. CDR3 protein: CASRGGLVPETQYF. CDR3 DNA: TGTGCCAGCAGGGGGGGACTAGTACCAGAGACCCAGTACTTC. Full variable domain (remainder filled in from reference TRBV11-2 and TRBJ2-5): EAGVAQSPRYKIIEKRQSVAFWCNPISGHATLYWYQQILGQGPKLLIQFQNNGVVDDSQLPKDRFSAERLKGVDSTLKIQPAKLEDSAVYLCASRGGLVPETQYFGPGTRLLVL.

The chain carries TRBV6-6 and TRBJ2-7; 7 bases align to TRBD2. The CDR3 extends over 13 amino acids. The junction had 2 bases not matched to a gene; V was cut back by 2 bases and J by 4 bases. Germline V gene lookup returns CDR1 MNHNY and CDR2 SVGAGI (reference sequence). DNA of the CDR3: TGTGCCAGCAGTTACGGGACTACTTACGAGCAGTACTTC. Its protein is CASSYGTTYEQYF.

About this clone: An end of the junction does not agree with germline; a read error may underlie this. The V and J genes are TRBV6-5 and TRBJ2-7, with D maybe TRBD1 (6 bases). The CDR3 loop spans 15 amino acids. CDR1 and CDR2 (germline): MNHEY, SVGAGI. As DNA, the CDR3 is TGTGCCGGCAGTTACGGCGCCAGGGGTACCTACGAGCAGTACTTC. Protein: CAGSYGARGTYEQYF.

The V and J genes are TRBV19 and TRBJ1-1; possible D gene TRBD1, 5 bases. Germline CDR1 is LNHDA and CDR2 is SQIVND (reference sequence). V was cut by 1 base and J by 5 bases, with 11 bases left in between. The length of the CDR3 is 14 residues. For the CDR3, the DNA is TGTGCCAGTAGTATAGCCCAGGGTTATACTGAAGCTTTCTTT. Translated, it gives CASSIAQGYTEAFF.

The V gene is TRBV5-4, the J gene TRBJ2-7; TRBD2 matches 7 bases. CDR3 size: 13 residues. Germline V gene sequence: CDR1 SGHNT, CDR2 YYREEE (reference sequence). V was pared by 4 bases and J by 1 base, with 2 bases of the junction left unmatched. CDR3 sequence reads: CASSQRGSYEQYF. DNA of the CDR3: TGTGCCAGCAGCCAGCGGGGATCCTACGAGCAGTACTTC.

The V call is TRBV9, the J call TRBJ1-4; no definite D call. The germline CDR1 and CDR2 sequences are SGDLS and YYNGEE. This CDR3 has 13 amino acids. Trimming shortened V by 0 bases and J by 5 bases, and 5 bases separated the two germline ends. In DNA, the CDR3 is TGTGCCAGCAGCGTAGGCGGCAATGAAAAACTGTTTTTT. Its protein is CASSVGGNEKLFF.

This clone was seen once. The rearrangement links TRBV28 to TRBJ2-3; D is unresolved. The V and J ends lost 5 bases and 5 bases respectively, with 11 bases between them. The CDR3 has 13 amino acids. The germline gives CDR1 MDHEN, CDR2 SYDVKM. This chain's CDR3 is CASSIGRVDTQYF. The CDR3 region has the DNA TGTGCCAGCAGTATTGGACGGGTAGATACGCAGTATTTT.

The V call is TRBV27, the J call TRBJ2-2, with D maybe TRBD2 (7 bases). This CDR3 comprises 17 residues. Germline V gene sequence: CDR1 MNHEY, CDR2 SMNVEV (reference sequence). Trimming shortened V by 3 bases and J by 4 bases, and 18 bases separated the two germline ends. CDR3 protein: CASSFGHPGEGTGELFF. As DNA, the CDR3 is TGTGCCAGCAGTTTCGGCCACCCAGGGGAGGGCACCGGGGAGCTGTTTTTT.

This chain links TRBV4-2 with TRBJ2-1, with 10 bases lining up with TRBD2. Germline V gene lookup returns CDR1 LGHNA and CDR2 YNFKEQ. The CDR3 length is 16 residues. The ends lost 4 bases at V and 5 bases at J; junction bases unmatched: 8. CDR3 DNA: TGTGCCAGCAGCCCTTTAACTAGCGGGGTCGACAATGAGCAGTTCTTC. Translating it yields CASSPLTSGVDNEQFF.

This clone was found once. The chain recombines TRBV27 with TRBJ1-5; 7 nucleotides line up with TRBD1. The germline V gene has CDR1 MNHEY and CDR2 SMNVEV (reference sequence). The CDR3 consists of 14 residues. With V trimmed by 6 bases and J by 2 bases, 4 bases remained unmatched. CDR3 sequence reads: CASRMQGGNQPQHF. The CDR3 bases are TGTGCCAGCAGGATGCAGGGGGGCAATCAGCCCCAGCATTTT.

J is TRBJ2-7 and V is TRBV7-8; 9 bases match TRBD1. Germline CDR1 is SGHVS and CDR2 is FQNEAQ. V was clipped by 5 bases and J by 2 bases; unmatched bases: 7. There are 15 residues in the CDR3. The CDR3 here is CASSQRGTGTYEQYF. The DNA for the CDR3 is TGTGCCAGCAGCCAAAGGGGGACAGGGACCTACGAGCAGTACTTC.

The rearrangement uses TRBV7-8 and TRBJ2-5; TRBD2 agrees at 13 bases. Germline V gene sequence: CDR1 SGHVS, CDR2 FQNEAQ. The CDR3 covers 16 residues. With 5 bases clipped from V and 2 bases from J, the junction kept 5 bases outside the gene matches. CDR3 in amino acids: CASSPTSGGYQETQYF. The CDR3 coding sequence is TGTGCCAGCAGCCCGACTAGCGGGGGGTATCAAGAGACCCAGTACTTC. Drawing the rest from reference TRBV7-8 and TRBJ2-5, the complete variable domain is GAGVSQSPRYKVAKRGQDVALRCDPISGHVSLFWYQQALGQGPEFLTYFQNEAQLDKSGLPSDRFFAERPEGSVSTLKIQRTQQEDSAVYLCASSPTSGGYQETQYFGPGTRLLVL.

The chain combines TRBV7-6 with TRBJ2-7; D remains ambiguous. Looked up from germline, CDR1 is SGHVS and CDR2 is FNYEAQ. This CDR3 is 13 amino acids long. V was pared by 3 bases and J by 1 base, with 7 bases between. The CDR3: CASSFDLSYEQYF. The DNA of the CDR3 is TGTGCCAGCAGCTTTGACTTATCCTACGAGCAGTACTTC.

The chain has TRBV13 and TRBJ2-1; D might be TRBD1 (5 bases). Trimming cost V 5 bases and J 5 bases, with 10 bases left between them. The CDR3 spans 13 residues. Germline CDR1 and CDR2: PRHDT and FYEKMQ (reference sequence). The CDR3 nucleotides are TGTGCCAGCAGCCAACAGGAGAACAATGAGCAGTTCTTC. Its translation is CASSQQENNEQFF.

V gene TRBV4-2 combines with J gene TRBJ1-2; D unresolved. The V gene's germline CDR1 is LGHNA and CDR2 YNFKEQ. CDR3 size: 15 residues. Trimming shortened V by 1 base and J by 8 bases, and 17 bases separated the two germline ends. In nucleotides, the CDR3 is TGTGCCAGCAGCCAAGGACTGACCGAACCTTGGGGCTACACCTTC. Amino acid sequence: CASSQGLTEPWGYTF.

The V gene is TRBV5-3, the J gene TRBJ2-7; unclear D gene. TRBV5-3 is recorded as an ORF, its role being uncertain. The CDR3 covers 16 residues. V lost 4 bases and J lost 0, with 17 bases in between. The CDR3 is CARSGRGPGRSYEQYF. In nucleotides, the CDR3 is TGTGCCAGAAGCGGAAGAGGACCGGGTCGCTCCTACGAGCAGTACTTC.